The rows below give T cell receptor beta chains drawn from one sample of a study of T-cell memory formation after mild COVID-19. TCRdb recomputed calls from the 5' RACE reads with MiXCR, one row per CDR3 protein. The sample includes roughly 510,000 distinct CDR3 sequences, 15% to 20% of them seen just once. Sequences were obtained from PBMCs or a T cell subset sorted from them (not recorded which). The source of these receptors is an adult woman who had mild COVID-19 (a few samples of this study predate the infection). Cell type and time point are not known. The CDR3 runs from the conserved cysteine through the conserved F or W. A D gene is named only where the DNA matches it firmly. Clone size is shown for a subset of rows, as once, few, many or a class of expanded clone.

V	D	size	J	DNA	CDR3
TRBV20-1	NA	few	TRBJ2-1	TGCAGTGCCCTACGGCCGAATGAGCAGTTCTTC	CSALRPNEQFF
TRBV19	NA	few	TRBJ1-4	TGTGCCAGTAGGGGCGATCCCCGTGAAAAACTGTTTTTT	CASRGDPREKLFF
TRBV30	NA	few	TRBJ2-7	TGTGCCTGGAGAGGGACCTACGAGCAGTACTTC	CAWRGTYEQYF
TRBV6-6	NA	NA	TRBJ2-6	TGTGCCAGCAGTTACTCGAGGAACTCTGGGGCCAACGTCCTGACTTTC	CASSYSRNSGANVLTF
TRBV6-5	NA	few	TRBJ1-3	TGTGCCAGCAGTCCTAGAGTAGAGTACTCTGGAAACACCATATATTTT	CASSPRVEYSGNTIYF
TRBV7-7	TRBD1	NA	TRBJ2-3	TGTGCCAGCAGCTTAGCGCCGGGACAGGGAACAGATACGCAGTATTTT	CASSLAPGQGTDTQYF
TRBV2	NA	few	TRBJ2-7	TGTGCCAGCAGTGAACGCCGGACAGATTACGAGCAGTACTTC	CASSERRTDYEQYF
TRBV9	NA	many	TRBJ1-1	TGTGCCAGCAGCAAAACAGACAGCGAAGCTTTCTTT	CASSKTDSEAFF
TRBV7-2	NA	few	TRBJ1-6	TGTGCCAGCAGCCCTACCTTAGTATCTAGTTATAATTCACCCCTCCACTTT	CASSPTLVSSYNSPLHF
TRBV7-6	NA	NA	TRBJ1-6	TGTGCCAGCAGCCCCCGGAGGGGTGATTCCTATAATTCACCCCTCCACTTT	CASSPRRGDSYNSPLHF
TRBV5-1	NA	NA	TRBJ2-7	TGCGCCAGCACGGACGGTTCGGGGGGCCACGAGCAGTACTTC	CASTDGSGGHEQYF
TRBV2	NA	few	TRBJ1-5	TGTGCCAGCCTAAGCAGGGGCAATCAGCCCCAGCATTTT	CASLSRGNQPQHF
TRBV6-5	NA	few	TRBJ1-1	TGTGCCAGCAGTTACCGTTCGTGGCTCAACACTGAAGCTTTCTTT	CASSYRSWLNTEAFF
TRBV20-1	TRBD2	few	TRBJ2-2	TGCAGTGCTTCGGGACTAGCGGGAGGAAACACCGGGGAGCTGTTTTTT	CSASGLAGGNTGELFF
TRBV12-3/TRBV12-4	TRBD2	NA	TRBJ2-7	TGTGCCAGCAGCCTAGCGGGGGGAATCTACGAGCAGTACTTC	CASSLAGGIYEQYF
TRBV7-9	TRBD2	many	TRBJ2-3	TGTGCCAGCAGCTCCCGGGGGGGAGGGCCAACTAGCACAGATACGCAGTATTTT	CASSSRGGGPTSTDTQYF
TRBV20-1	TRBD1	NA	TRBJ2-5	TGCAGTCACCAGGGGGTACAAGAGACCCAGTACTTC	CSHQGVQETQYF
TRBV4-2	NA	few	TRBJ2-2	TGTGCCAGCAGCCAAGACTGGGACACCGGGGAGCTGTTTTTT	CASSQDWDTGELFF
TRBV7-8	NA	NA	TRBJ2-1	TGTGCCAGCAGCTTAACAGGGTCTAACAATGAGCAGTTCTTC	CASSLTGSNNEQFF
TRBV7-9	NA	NA	TRBJ2-1	TGTGCCAGCAGCCGGAGTTCGGACTCCTACAATGAGCAGTTCTTC	CASSRSSDSYNEQFF
TRBV29-1	NA	many	TRBJ2-7	TGCAGCGTTGAAGTACCCGGGACATACACCTACGAGCAGTACTTC	CSVEVPGTYTYEQYF
TRBV7-2	TRBD1	NA	TRBJ1-1	TGTGCCAGCAGCTTCAGACAGGGTTGGAACACTGAAGCTTTCTTT	CASSFRQGWNTEAFF
TRBV3-1	TRBD2	NA	TRBJ2-1	TGTGCCAGCAGCCAAGCTAGCGGGGGGGACTTTAATGAGCAGTTCTTC	CASSQASGGDFNEQFF
TRBV7-3	NA	many	TRBJ2-6	TGTGCCAGCAGCTTAGAGAGCTCTGGGGCCAACGTCCTGACTTTC	CASSLESSGANVLTF
TRBV29-1	NA	NA	TRBJ1-1	TGCAGCGTACACAGGGTGAACACTGAAGCTTTCTTT	CSVHRVNTEAFF
TRBV7-6	NA	few	TRBJ2-5	TGTGCCAGCAGCTTCCCCTCGGAGACCCAGTACTTC	CASSFPSETQYF
TRBV4-3	NA	NA	TRBJ1-1	TGCGCCAGCAGCCAAGAGTTCCGGCAGGAGAACACTGAAGCTTTCTTT	CASSQEFRQENTEAFF
TRBV6-5	TRBD1	NA	TRBJ1-2	TGTGCCAGCAGACAATCCGGGACAGGGGGCTACTATGGCTACACCTTC	CASRQSGTGGYYGYTF
TRBV5-1	TRBD2	NA	TRBJ2-1	TGCGCCAGCAGCTCGTTAACTAGCGATGAGCAGTTCTTC	CASSSLTSDEQFF
TRBV5-1	TRBD1	many	TRBJ1-1	TGCGCCAGCAGCTCGGCTGGAGGGGGCATGGTGACTGAAGCTTTCTTT	CASSSAGGGMVTEAFF
TRBV6-5	NA	few	TRBJ2-7	TGTGCCAGCACTTCTAGCAACCACGAGCAGTACTTC	CASTSSNHEQYF
TRBV15	NA	NA	TRBJ1-2	TGTGCCACCAGCAGCTCAGTAAACTATGGCTACACCTTC	CATSSSVNYGYTF
TRBV24-1	TRBD2	NA	TRBJ2-1	TGTGCCACCAGTGATTTCGGACTAGACCGGGGGGGTGAGCAGTTCTTC	CATSDFGLDRGGEQFF
TRBV7-6	NA	NA	TRBJ1-2	TGTGCCAGCAGCTCCTGGCCTCTAGGGGCTCCTAACTATGGCTACACCTTC	CASSSWPLGAPNYGYTF
TRBV29-1	NA	NA	TRBJ1-2	TGCAGCGTTGAAGATCAGGGCGCGGACTATGGCTACACCTTC	CSVEDQGADYGYTF
TRBV6-6	NA	NA	TRBJ2-3	TGTGCCAGCAGATGGGCTAGCGCTAGCACAGATACGCAGTATTTT	CASRWASASTDTQYF
TRBV6-5	TRBD1	NA	TRBJ1-1	TGTGCCAGCAGTGCCAGGGGGTTAATAGCTGAAGCTTTCTTT	CASSARGLIAEAFF
TRBV12-3/TRBV12-4	NA	few	TRBJ1-1	TGTGCCAGCAGTTTATCCCCAGGTACGAACACTGAAGCTTTCTTT	CASSLSPGTNTEAFF
TRBV9	NA	NA	TRBJ2-1	TGTGCCAGCAGCGTAGGAACTTTGGGGTACAATGAGCAGTTCTTC	CASSVGTLGYNEQFF
TRBV6-5	NA	many	TRBJ2-7	TGTGCCAGCAGTTACGGGCAAGAGGGGGAGCAGTACTTC	CASSYGQEGEQYF
TRBV5-1	NA	NA	TRBJ2-1	TGCGCCAGCAGCCAGGAGGGGGGCCGACACGATGAGCAGTTCTTC	CASSQEGGRHDEQFF
TRBV7-3	NA	NA	TRBJ2-2	TGTGCCAGCAGCTACGCCGGGCCGGGAACCGGGGAGCTGTTTTTT	CASSYAGPGTGELFF